Sequencing of this TCR beta chain was carried out in a study of blood T cells in healthy people across ages. Study context: Capturing about one barcoded beta molecule per two T cells was achieved by template switching. General study points: Per million T cells, the diversity of TCR beta decreased roughly linearly as age advanced.

Each sample yielded at least 6 million isolated PBMCs. This CDR3 region has 16 residues. Deletions cut 0 bases from V and 2 bases from J, with 11 bases between. From germline, CDR1 is LGHNA and CDR2 YNFKEQ. Through a sample-barcoded 5' primer and a J-beta primer mix, a second PCR was run for roughly 6 to 11 cycles. The template-switch adaptor was a 5' adaptor with 12 random nucleotides. It tagged each cDNA molecule. MiXCR, applied by TCRdb to the 5' RACE reads, yields one record per CDR3 protein. The data show approximately 900,000 distinct CDR3 sequences, 48% seen once. This clonotype was counted many times. What it binds is unknown.

This receptor was identified in a man under 40 in good health. The sequenced sample consisted of blood. This chain joins TRBV4-2 and TRBJ2-1; unclear D gene. CDR3 amino acids: CASSQDLAITYNEQFF. The CDR3 bases are TGTGCCAGCAGCCAAGATCTGGCGATAACCTACAATGAGCAGTTCTTC.